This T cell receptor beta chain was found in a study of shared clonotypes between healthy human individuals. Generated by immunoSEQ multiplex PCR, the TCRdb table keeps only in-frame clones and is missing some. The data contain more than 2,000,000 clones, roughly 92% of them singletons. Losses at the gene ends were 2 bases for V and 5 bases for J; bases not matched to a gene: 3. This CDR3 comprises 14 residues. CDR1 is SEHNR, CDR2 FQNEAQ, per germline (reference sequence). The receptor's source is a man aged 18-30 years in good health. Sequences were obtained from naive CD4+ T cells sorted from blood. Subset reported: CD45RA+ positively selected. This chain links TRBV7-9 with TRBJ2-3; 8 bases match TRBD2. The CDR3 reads CASSLKRELDTQYF. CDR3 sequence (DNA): TGTGCCAGCAGCTTAAAGCGGGAGCTAGATACGCAGTATTTT. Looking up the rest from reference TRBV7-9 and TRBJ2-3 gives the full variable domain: DTGVSQNPRHKITKRGQNVTFRCDPISEHNRLYWYRQTLGQGPEFLTYFQNEAQLEKSRLLSDRFSAERPKGSFSTLEIQRTEQGDSAMYLCASSLKRELDTQYFGPGTRLTVL.